The clone carrying this T cell receptor beta chain appeared a few times. V lost 2 bases and J 4 bases, leaving 5 bases between the germline ends. This CDR3 is built from 12 residues. In the authors' workflow: Cell counts per sample came from amplifying reference gene primers. Data came from immunoSEQ multiplex PCR; TCRdb stores just in-frame clones and leaves some out. That table gives V, J and clone size, and the DNA gave D and trimming. This table holds 190,000 or so clones, around 90% found once. These data are taken from a study of blood T cell repertoires in COVID-19. About the study: PBMCs, B-cell-depleted T cells, or T cells provided the cDNA or gDNA that made up the material.

The rearrangement links TRBV12-3 or TRBV12-4 to TRBJ2-5; no clear D. This clonotype originated in a man aged 50-59 years with acute or convalescent COVID-19. Sequences were obtained from peripheral blood. CDR3 region: CASSLTGETQYF. Here the CDR3 DNA reads TGTGCCAGCAGTTTAACGGGAGAGACCCAGTACTTC.